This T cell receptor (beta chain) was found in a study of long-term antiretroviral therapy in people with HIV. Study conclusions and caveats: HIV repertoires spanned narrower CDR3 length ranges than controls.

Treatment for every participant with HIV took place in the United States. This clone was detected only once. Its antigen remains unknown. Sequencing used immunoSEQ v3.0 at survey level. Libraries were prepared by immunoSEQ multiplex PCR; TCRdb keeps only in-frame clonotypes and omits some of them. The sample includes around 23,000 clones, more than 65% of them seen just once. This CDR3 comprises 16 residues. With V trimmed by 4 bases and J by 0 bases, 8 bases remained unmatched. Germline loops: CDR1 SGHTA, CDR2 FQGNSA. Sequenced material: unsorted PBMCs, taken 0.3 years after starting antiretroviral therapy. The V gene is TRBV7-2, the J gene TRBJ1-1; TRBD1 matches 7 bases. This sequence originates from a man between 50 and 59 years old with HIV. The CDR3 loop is CASSSFLTGMNTEAFF. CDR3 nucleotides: TGTGCCAGCAGCTCTTTTTTGACAGGGATGAACACTGAAGCTTTCTTT.